This passage covers 10 T cell receptor beta chains from one sample sequenced in a study of blood T cell repertoires in COVID-19. The method was immunoSEQ multiplex PCR; TCRdb's version includes in-frame clones alone and lacks a portion of them. The sample comprises 470,000 or so clones, approximately 85% of which are singletons, and 3.2% rests with the top ten. The sequencing sample was made of peripheral blood. The receptor source for this set is a human donor in a cohort sampled during active COVID-19.

The V and J genes are TRBV7-2 and TRBJ1-1; 8 bases line up with TRBD1. V dropped 6 bases and J dropped 1; count of bases not matched to a gene: 4. Germline CDR1 SGHTA, CDR2 FQGNSA. The CDR3 contains 14 residues. The DNA for the CDR3 is TGTGCCAGCAGTTCGGACAGGGCGAACACTGAAGCTTTCTTT. It codes for CASSSDRANTEAFF.

This clone was seen many times. The sample has other DNA sequences that encode this CDR3 too. The chain is built from TRBV3-1 (or the pseudogene TRBV3-2) and TRBJ1-1, with TRBD1 identical over 7 bases. Germline V gene sequence: CDR1 LGHDT, CDR2 YNNKEL (reference sequence). The junction had 5 bases not matched to a gene; V was cut back by 5 bases and J by 2 bases. The length of the CDR3 is 14 residues. In DNA, the CDR3 is TGTGCCAGCAGCAGACAGGGAGGAAACACTGAAGCTTTCTTT. Translation gives CASSRQGGNTEAFF.

The V and J genes are TRBV2 and TRBJ2-2, with D maybe TRBD1 (6 bases). Trimming cost V 11 bases and J 0 bases, with 13 bases left between them. CDR1 is SNHLY and CDR2 is FYNNEI in the germline V gene. This CDR3 has 14 residues. CDR3 in DNA: TGTGCCGGAAAGGGGACACCGAACACCGGGGAGCTGTTTTTT. It yields the protein CAGKGTPNTGELFF.

V usage is TRBV15 and J usage is TRBJ2-2, with D possibly matching TRBD1 (6 bases). CDR1 and CDR2 from the germline V gene are LNHNV and YYDKDF (reference sequence). V was cut by 3 bases and J by 8 bases, with 16 bases left in between. The CDR3 spans 15 residues. CDR3 DNA sequence: TGTGCCACCAGCAGGGACAGAGGTCTCTCTGGGGAGCTGTTTTTT. Amino acid sequence: CATSRDRGLSGELFF.

The chain is built from TRBV7-9 and TRBJ1-5; 9 bases agree with TRBD1. The germline CDR1 and CDR2 sequences are SEHNR and FQNEAQ (reference sequence). The V and J ends lost 1 base and 3 bases, in that order; junction bases with no gene match: 4. The CDR3 spans 16 residues. CDR3 nucleotides: TGTGCCAGCAGCTTAGGAGGGACAGGGTACAATCAGCCCCAGCATTTT. Encoded protein: CASSLGGTGYNQPQHF.

This clone was observed a handful of times. This chain connects TRBV28 to TRBJ1-5; D possibly corresponds to TRBD1 (5 bases). V shed 3 bases and J shed 2 bases, with 8 bases lying between them. The CDR3 sequence is 14 residues long. The germline V gene has CDR1 MDHEN and CDR2 SYDVKM. The CDR3 region is CASSFGTGNQPQHF. CDR3 nucleotides: TGTGCCAGCAGTTTCGGGACTGGCAATCAGCCCCAGCATTTT.

This clone showed up just once. The J gene is TRBJ2-7, the V gene TRBV5-6; 12 positions match TRBD2. Trimming took 0 bases from V and 3 from J; bases not matched to a gene: 1. The CDR3 covers 15 residues. Germline V lookup: CDR1 SGHDT, CDR2 YYEEEE. In DNA form, the CDR3 reads TGTGCCAGCAGCTTGGAGACTAGCGGGAGCTACGAGCAGTACTTC. Its translation is CASSLETSGSYEQYF.

V and J are TRBV15 and TRBJ2-7; a weak D match, TRBD1 (6 bases). V lost 5 bases to trimming and J lost 5 bases, with 10 bases between them. Germline V lookup: CDR1 LNHNV, CDR2 YYDKDF (reference sequence). This CDR3 spans 12 amino acids. The CDR3 sequence: CATSGNRDEQYF. CDR3 nucleotide sequence: TGTGCCACCAGCGGGAACAGGGACGAGCAGTACTTC.

The count of this clone is one. J is TRBJ2-7 and V is TRBV5-6, with D possibly TRBD2 on 6 matching bases. V was shortened by 3 bases and J by 2 bases, with 9 bases between the two germline ends. There are 13 residues in the CDR3. Per the germline V gene, CDR1 is SGHDT and CDR2 is YYEEEE. DNA of the CDR3: TGTGCCAGCAGCTGGGGGACTCCCTACGAGCAGTACTTC. Translating it yields CASSWGTPYEQYF. Full variable domain (outside the CDR3, taken from reference TRBV5-6 and TRBJ2-7): DAGVTQSPTHLIKTRGQQVTLRCSPKSGHDTVSWYQQALGQGPQFIFQYYEEEERQRGNFPDRFSGHQFPNYSSELNVNALLLGDSALYLCASSWGTPYEQYFGPGTRLTVT.

The chain employs TRBV19 and TRBJ2-5; TRBD2 might be the D (5 bases). The CDR3 is 14 amino acids. V gave up 6 bases and J gave up 7 bases, with 18 bases separating them. The germline gives CDR1 LNHDA, CDR2 SQIVND (reference sequence). The CDR3 is CASSVGGIPATQYF. CDR3 nucleotides: TGTGCCAGTAGCGTCGGAGGAATTCCGGCGACCCAGTACTTC. The full variable domain, completed using reference TRBV19 and TRBJ2-5, is DGGITQSPKYLFRKEGQNVTLSCEQNLNHDAMYWYRQDPGQGLRLIYYSQIVNDFQKGDIAEGYSVSREKKESFPLTVTSAQKNPTAFYLCASSVGGIPATQYFGPGTRLLVL.